These 9 T cell receptor beta chains were all obtained from the same sample, sequenced in a study of CD8+CD57+ T cells in acquired aplastic anemia (dated 2018 in TCRdb). Flow cytometry had shown CD8+CD57+ cell expansion in the patients selected for sequencing. Data came from an Illumina HiSeq 2000. TCR beta VDJ combination and CDR3 sequence profiling used genomic DNA as the template. TCRdb itself trimmed the public reads at Q25 with fastp, ran MiXCR and retained productive beta chains. CDR3 protein duplicates are merged, each entry listing the most common genes and DNA. The sample table contains approximately 180,000 distinct CDR3 sequences; only one count was recorded for around 48% of them. Together, the top ten hold under 1.2% of the sample. Sequencing input: sorted CD4+, CD8+, or CD8+CD57+ T cells (not recorded which) from PBMCs. The receptors shown here come from a human donor with aplastic anemia.

This clonotype was counted ten times or more. The chain has TRBV12-5 and TRBJ1-1; no clear D. The CDR3 is made up of 13 amino acids. CDR1 and CDR2 from the germline V gene are LGHNT and FRNRAP. V was shortened by 6 bases and J by 1 base, with 9 bases between the two germline ends. CDR3 protein: CASGRTANTEAFF. As DNA, the CDR3 is TGTGCTAGTGGAAGGACTGCGAACACTGAAGCTTTCTTT.

On this clonotype: One end of the junction fails to match germline, which may point to a read error. V usage is TRBV25-1 and J usage is TRBJ2-7; possible D gene TRBD2, 6 bases. The CDR3 runs to 14 residues. Per the germline V gene, CDR1 is MGHDK and CDR2 is SYGVNS. In DNA form, the CDR3 reads TGTGTCAGCAGTGAATCGGGGGAAACCTACGAGCAGTACTTC. This encodes CVSSESGETYEQYF.

This clonotype occurred once. The junction and the germline gene differ at one end; a read error may be behind it. The rearrangement uses TRBV2 and TRBJ1-5; D is perhaps TRBD1 (6 bases). The length of the CDR3 is 16 residues. Germline V gene lookup returns CDR1 SNHLY and CDR2 FYNNEI. The CDR3 DNA reads TGTGCCAGCAGTGAATCCCACAGGGATAGCAATCAGCCTCAGCATTTT. Encoded protein: CASSESHRDSNQPQHF.

This clonotype has at least ten counts. The junction differs from germline at one of its ends, possibly a read error. The gene calls are TRBV19 and TRBJ2-5, with D maybe TRBD1 (6 bases). The CDR3 loop spans 17 amino acids. CDR1 is LNHDA and CDR2 is SQIVND in the germline V gene (reference sequence). The CDR3 sequence is CATGLGTPNPYQETQYF. The CDR3 DNA is TGTGCCACCGGCCTCGGGACACCTAACCCTTACCAGGAGACCCAGTACTTC.

Ten or more counts support this clonotype. The chain uses TRBV12-3 or TRBV12-4 and TRBJ1-1; D unresolved. Trimming took 3 bases from V and 3 from J, leaving 14 bases between them. CDR3 length: 15 amino acids. Here the CDR3 reads CASSFLSGPYTEAFF. CDR3 DNA sequence: TGTGCCAGCAGTTTTTTGTCCGGGCCCTACACTGAAGCTTTCTTT.

The CDR3 is CASSHGQGGNRETQYF. Here the CDR3 DNA reads TGTGCCAGCAGCCATGGACAGGGAGGGAACCGAGAGACCCAGTACTTC. J is TRBJ2-5 and V is TRBV7-6, with D maybe TRBD1 (8 bases). The CDR3 loop spans 16 amino acids. CDR1 is SGHVS and CDR2 is FNYEAQ in the germline V gene. The V and J ends lost 5 bases and 4 bases respectively, with 20 bases between them.

The V and J genes are TRBV25-1 and TRBJ2-5; D not certain. Germline V CDR1 and CDR2: MGHDK, SYGVNS. The germline V and J ends were trimmed by 9 bases and 3 bases, with 14 bases remaining between them. The CDR3 is 13 residues long. This CDR3 reads CASNGQSEETQYF. As DNA, the CDR3 is TGTGCCAGTAACGGTCAGTCGGAAGAGACCCAGTACTTC.

This chain uses TRBV10-3 with TRBJ2-7; 10 nucleotides agree with TRBD1. V trimming: 4 bases; J trimming: 5 bases; junction bases outside the gene matches: 8. Germline CDR1 and CDR2: ENHRY and SYGVKD. The CDR3 is 15 amino acids. The CDR3 DNA is TGTGCCATCAGTGGACAGGGGGCCGGCGAGCACGAGCAGTACTTC. It translates to CAISGQGAGEHEQYF.

This clonotype occurred many times. The genes are TRBV5-1 and TRBJ1-6, with 8 bases identical to TRBD1. The CDR3 contains 14 residues. CDR1 SGHRS and CDR2 YFSETQ come from the germline V gene. Trimming at V came to 4 bases and at J to 10 bases, leaving 7 bases not matched to a gene. The CDR3 sequence: CASSPGGRRSPLHF. In DNA form, the CDR3 reads TGCGCCAGCAGCCCAGGGGGCAGGCGATCACCCCTCCACTTT.